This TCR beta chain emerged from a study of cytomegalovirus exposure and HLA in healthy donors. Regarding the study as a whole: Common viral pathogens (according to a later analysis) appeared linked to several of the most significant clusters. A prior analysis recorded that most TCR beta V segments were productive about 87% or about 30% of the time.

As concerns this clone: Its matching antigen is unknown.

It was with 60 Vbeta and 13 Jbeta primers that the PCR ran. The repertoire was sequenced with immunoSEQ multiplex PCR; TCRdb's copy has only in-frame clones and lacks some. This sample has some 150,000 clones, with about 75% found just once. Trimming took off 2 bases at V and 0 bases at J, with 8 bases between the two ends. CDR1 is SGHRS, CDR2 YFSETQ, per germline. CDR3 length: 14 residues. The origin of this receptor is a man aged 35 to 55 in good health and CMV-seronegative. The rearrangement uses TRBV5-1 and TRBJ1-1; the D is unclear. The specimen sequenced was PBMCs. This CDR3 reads CASSLNSLNTEAFF. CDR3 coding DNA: TGCGCCAGCAGCTTAAACAGTTTGAACACTGAAGCTTTCTTT. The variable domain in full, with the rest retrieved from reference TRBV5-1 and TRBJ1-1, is KAGVTQTPRYLIKTRGQQVTLSCSPISGHRSVSWYQQTPGQGLQFLFEYFSETQRNKGNFPGRFSGRQFSNSRSEMNVSTLELGDSALYLCASSLNSLNTEAFFGQGTRLTVV.